This T cell receptor (beta chain) was retrieved from a study of T cell changes during pregnancy in multiple sclerosis. This clone was detected a few times. The table came from immunoSEQ multiplex PCR; TCRdb's copy has only in-frame clones and leaves some out. The repertoire holds about 20,000 clones, around 85% seen once, with 8.5% to 10% in the top ten. Germline CDR1 and CDR2: MNHNS and SASEGT. The CDR3 has 13 amino acids. V shed 10 bases and J shed 1 base, with 13 bases lying between them. Sequenced material: CD8+ T cells from peripheral blood mononuclear cells, taken after pregnancy. V usage is TRBV6-1 and J usage is TRBJ1-1; D is unresolved. The receptor comes from a female donor with multiple sclerosis, enrolled in a pregnancy study. CDR3 protein: CATSQSQNTEAFF. DNA of the CDR3: TGTGCCACAAGCCAATCCCAGAACACTGAAGCTTTCTTT.